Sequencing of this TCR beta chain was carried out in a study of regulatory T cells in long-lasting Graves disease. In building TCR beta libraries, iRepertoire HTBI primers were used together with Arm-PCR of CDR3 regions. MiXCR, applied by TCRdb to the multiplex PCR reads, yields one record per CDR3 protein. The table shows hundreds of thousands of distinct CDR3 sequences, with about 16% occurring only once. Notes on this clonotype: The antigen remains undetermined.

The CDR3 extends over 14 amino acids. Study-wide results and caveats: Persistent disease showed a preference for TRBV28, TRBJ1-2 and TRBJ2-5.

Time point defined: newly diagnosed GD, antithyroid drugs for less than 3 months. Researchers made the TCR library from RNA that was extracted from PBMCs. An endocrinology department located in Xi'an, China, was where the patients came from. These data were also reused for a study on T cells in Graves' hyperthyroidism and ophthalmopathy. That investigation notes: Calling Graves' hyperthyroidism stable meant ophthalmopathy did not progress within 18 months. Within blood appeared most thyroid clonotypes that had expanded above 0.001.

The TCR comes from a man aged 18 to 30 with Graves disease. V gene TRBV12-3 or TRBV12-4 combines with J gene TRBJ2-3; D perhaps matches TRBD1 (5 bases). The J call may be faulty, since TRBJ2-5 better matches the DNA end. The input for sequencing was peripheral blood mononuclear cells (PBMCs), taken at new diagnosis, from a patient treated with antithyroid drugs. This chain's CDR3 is CASSNTGVSETQYF. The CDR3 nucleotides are TGTGCCAGCAGTAACACAGGTGTGTCCGAGACCCAGTACTTC.